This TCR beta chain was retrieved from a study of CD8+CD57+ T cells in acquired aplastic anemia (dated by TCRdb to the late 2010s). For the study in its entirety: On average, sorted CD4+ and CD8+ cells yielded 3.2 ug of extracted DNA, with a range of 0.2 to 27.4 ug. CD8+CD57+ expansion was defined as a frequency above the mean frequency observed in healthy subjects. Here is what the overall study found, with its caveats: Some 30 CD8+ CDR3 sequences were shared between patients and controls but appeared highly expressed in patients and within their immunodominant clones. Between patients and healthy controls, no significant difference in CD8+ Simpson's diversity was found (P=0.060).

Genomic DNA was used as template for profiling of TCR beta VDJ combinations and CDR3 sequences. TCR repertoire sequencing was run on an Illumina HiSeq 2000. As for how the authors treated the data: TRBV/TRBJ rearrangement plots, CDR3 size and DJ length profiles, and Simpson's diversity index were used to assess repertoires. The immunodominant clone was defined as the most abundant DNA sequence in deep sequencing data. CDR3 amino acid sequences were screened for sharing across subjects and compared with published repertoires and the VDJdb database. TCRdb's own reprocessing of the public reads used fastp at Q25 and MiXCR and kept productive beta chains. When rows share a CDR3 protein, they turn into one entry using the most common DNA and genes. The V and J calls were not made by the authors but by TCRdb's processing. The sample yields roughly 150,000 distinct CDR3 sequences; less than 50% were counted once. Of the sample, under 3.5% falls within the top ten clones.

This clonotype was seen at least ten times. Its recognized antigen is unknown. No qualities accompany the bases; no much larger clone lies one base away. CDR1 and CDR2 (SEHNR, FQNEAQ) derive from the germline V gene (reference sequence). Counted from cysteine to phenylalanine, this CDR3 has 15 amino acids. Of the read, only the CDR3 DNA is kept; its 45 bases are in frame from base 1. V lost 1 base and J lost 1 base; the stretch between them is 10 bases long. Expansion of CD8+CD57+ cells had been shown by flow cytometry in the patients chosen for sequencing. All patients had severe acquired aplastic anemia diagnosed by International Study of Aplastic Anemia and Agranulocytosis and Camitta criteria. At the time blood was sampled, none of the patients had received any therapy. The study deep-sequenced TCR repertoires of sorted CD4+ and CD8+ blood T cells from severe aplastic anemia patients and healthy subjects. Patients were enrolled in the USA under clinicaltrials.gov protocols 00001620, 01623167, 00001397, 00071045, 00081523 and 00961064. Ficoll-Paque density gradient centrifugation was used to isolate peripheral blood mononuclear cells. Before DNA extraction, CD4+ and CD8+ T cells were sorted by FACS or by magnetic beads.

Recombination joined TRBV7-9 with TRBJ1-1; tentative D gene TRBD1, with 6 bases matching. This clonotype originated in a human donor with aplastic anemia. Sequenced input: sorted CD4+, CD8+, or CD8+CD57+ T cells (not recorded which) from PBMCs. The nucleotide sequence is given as TGTGCCAGCAGCTTAGTTCCAGGGGCGAACACTGAAGCTTTCTTT. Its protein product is CASSLVPGANTEAFF. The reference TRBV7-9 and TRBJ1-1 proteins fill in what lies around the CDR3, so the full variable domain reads DTGVSQNPRHKITKRGQNVTFRCDPISEHNRLYWYRQTLGQGPEFLTYFQNEAQLEKSRLLSDRFSAERPKGSFSTLEIQRTEQGDSAMYLCASSLVPGANTEAFFGQGTRLTVV.